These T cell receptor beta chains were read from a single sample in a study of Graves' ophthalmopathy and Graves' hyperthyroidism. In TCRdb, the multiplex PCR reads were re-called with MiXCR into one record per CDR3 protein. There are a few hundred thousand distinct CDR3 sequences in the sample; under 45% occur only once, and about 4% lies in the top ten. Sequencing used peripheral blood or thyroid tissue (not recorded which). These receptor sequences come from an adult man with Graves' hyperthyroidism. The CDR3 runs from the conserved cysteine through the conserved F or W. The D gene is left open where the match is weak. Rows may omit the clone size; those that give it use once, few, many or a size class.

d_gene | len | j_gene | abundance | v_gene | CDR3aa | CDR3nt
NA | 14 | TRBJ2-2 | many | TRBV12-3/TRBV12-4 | CASSFRGDTGELFF | TGTGCCAGCAGTTTTAGGGGCGACACCGGGGAGCTGTTTTTT
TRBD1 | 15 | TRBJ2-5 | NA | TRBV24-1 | CATSDIHRGAETQYF | TGTGCCACCAGTGATATTCACAGGGGAGCGGAGACCCAGTACTTC
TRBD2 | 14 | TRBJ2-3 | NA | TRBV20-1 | CSARTSGRPDTQYF | TGCAGTGCTAGGACTAGCGGGAGGCCAGATACGCAGTATTTT
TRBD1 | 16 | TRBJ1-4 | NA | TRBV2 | CASSERTGGFREKLFF | TGTGCCAGCAGTGAACGGACAGGGGGCTTTAGGGAAAAACTGTTTTTT
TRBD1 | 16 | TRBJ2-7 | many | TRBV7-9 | CASSLGGTGSSYEQYF | TGTGCCAGCAGCTTAGGGGGGACAGGATCCTCCTACGAGCAGTACTTC
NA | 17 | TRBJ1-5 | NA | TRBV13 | CASSLGAVVGSNQPQHF | TGTGCCAGCAGCTTAGGGGCCGTAGTAGGGTCGAATCAGCCCCAGCATTTT
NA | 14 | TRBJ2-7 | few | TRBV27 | CASSPRPLSYEQYF | TGTGCCAGCAGTCCCCGCCCACTTTCCTACGAGCAGTACTTC
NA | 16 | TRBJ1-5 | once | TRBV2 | CASRERTGGNGQPQHF | TGTGCCAGCAGGGAAAGAACTGGGGGGAACGGTCAGCCCCAGCATTTT
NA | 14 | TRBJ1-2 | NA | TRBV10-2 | CASSRAGLNYGYTF | TGCGCCAGCAGTAGGGCCGGGCTTAACTATGGCTACACCTTC
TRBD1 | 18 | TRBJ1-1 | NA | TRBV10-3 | CAIRKGGVRGGPNTEAFF | TGTGCCATCAGGAAAGGGGGCGTACGTGGGGGACCCAACACTGAAGCTTTCTTT
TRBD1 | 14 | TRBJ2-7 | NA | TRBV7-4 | CASYEQGARGEQYF | TGTGCCAGTTACGAACAGGGGGCGCGGGGCGAGCAGTACTTC
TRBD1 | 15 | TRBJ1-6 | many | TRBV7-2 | CASSAGQAYNSPLHF | TGTGCCAGCAGCGCGGGACAGGCCTATAATTCACCCCTCCACTTT
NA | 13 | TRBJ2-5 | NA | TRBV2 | CASSEGTGETQCF | TGTGCCAGCAGTGAAGGGACCGGGGAGACCCAGTGCTTC
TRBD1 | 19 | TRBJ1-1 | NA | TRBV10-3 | CASSLRRPRGGTTNTEAFF | TGTGCCAGCAGTCTCCGGAGGCCCAGGGGGGGCACAACGAACACTGAAGCTTTCTTT
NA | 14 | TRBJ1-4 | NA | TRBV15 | CATSREAGNEKLFF | TGTGCCACCAGCAGGGAGGCGGGAAATGAAAAACTGTTTTTT
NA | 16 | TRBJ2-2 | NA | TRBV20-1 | CSARDYGDTNTGELFF | TGCAGTGCTAGAGATTATGGGGACACAAACACCGGGGAGCTGTTTTTT
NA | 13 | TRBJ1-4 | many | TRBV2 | CASNVDRDEKLFF | TGTGCCAGCAATGTCGACAGAGATGAAAAACTGTTTTTT
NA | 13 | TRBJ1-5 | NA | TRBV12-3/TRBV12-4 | CASSFTESQPQHF | TGTGCCAGCAGTTTCACGGAATCTCAGCCCCAGCATTTT
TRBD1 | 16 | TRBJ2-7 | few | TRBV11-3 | CASSLEARTGTYEQYF | TGTGCCAGCAGCTTAGAGGCCCGGACAGGGACCTACGAGCAGTACTTC
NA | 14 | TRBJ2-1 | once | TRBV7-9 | CASSFERVYNEQFF | TGTGCCAGCAGCTTTGAGCGGGTATACAATGAGCAGTTCTTC
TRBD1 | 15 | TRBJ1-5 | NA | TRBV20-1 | CSALDRGGSNQPQHF | TGCAGTGCTTTGGACAGGGGTGGAAGCAATCAGCCCCAGCATTTT
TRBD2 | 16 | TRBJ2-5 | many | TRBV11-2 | CASSLGPTSGQETQYF | TGTGCCAGCAGCTTAGGACCGACTAGCGGTCAAGAGACCCAGTACTTC
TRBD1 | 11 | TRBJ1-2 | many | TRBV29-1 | CSVGQGNGYTF | TGCAGCGTTGGACAGGGGAATGGCTACACCTTC
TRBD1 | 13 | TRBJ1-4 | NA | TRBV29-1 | CSVGQGATEKLFF | TGCAGCGTCGGGCAGGGGGCCACTGAAAAACTGTTTTTT
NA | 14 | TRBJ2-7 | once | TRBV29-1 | CSAQERAVSYEQYF | TGCAGCGCCCAGGAGAGGGCAGTCTCCTACGAGCAGTACTTC
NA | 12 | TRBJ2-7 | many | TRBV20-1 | CSATDRAYEQYF | TGCAGTGCCACGGACAGAGCCTACGAGCAGTACTTC
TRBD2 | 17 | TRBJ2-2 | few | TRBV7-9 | CASSSLRLAGADGELFF | TGTGCCAGCAGCTCCCTAAGACTAGCGGGGGCCGACGGGGAGCTGTTTTTT
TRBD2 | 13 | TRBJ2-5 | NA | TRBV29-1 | CSVTLAGVETQYF | TGCAGCGTCACCCTAGCGGGAGTAGAGACCCAGTACTTC
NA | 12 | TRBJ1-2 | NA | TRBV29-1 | CSTEGSRGGYTF | TGCAGCACCGAAGGATCCCGGGGCGGCTACACCTTC
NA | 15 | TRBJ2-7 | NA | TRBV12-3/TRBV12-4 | CASSLRSGAGYEQYF | TGTGCCAGCAGTTTACGGTCAGGGGCGGGGTACGAGCAGTACTTC
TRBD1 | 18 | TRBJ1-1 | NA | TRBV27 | CASRGPNPGQGWGLEAFF | TGTGCCAGCAGAGGTCCTAATCCGGGACAGGGATGGGGGCTTGAAGCTTTCTTT
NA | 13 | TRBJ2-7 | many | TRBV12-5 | CASGSLPLAEQYF | TGTGCTAGTGGTTCGCTCCCTTTAGCCGAGCAGTACTTC
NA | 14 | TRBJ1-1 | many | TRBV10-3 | CAISDDVLNTEAFF | TGTGCCATCAGTGATGATGTACTGAACACTGAAGCTTTCTTT
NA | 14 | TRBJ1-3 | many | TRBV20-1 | CSARALAEGNTIYF | TGCAGTGCTAGAGCCCTAGCCGAGGGAAACACCATATATTTT
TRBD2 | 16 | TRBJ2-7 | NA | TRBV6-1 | CASSSGLAGATDTQYF | TGTGCCAGCAGTTCGGGACTAGCGGGGGCGACAGATACGCAGTACTTC
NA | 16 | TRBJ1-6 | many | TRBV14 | CASSQDVRGRNSPLHF | TGTGCCAGCAGCCAAGATGTCCGGGGCCGTAATTCACCCCTCCACTTT
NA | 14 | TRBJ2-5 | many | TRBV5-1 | CASSRSAPSETQYF | TGCGCCAGCAGCCGTTCAGCGCCATCAGAGACCCAGTACTTC
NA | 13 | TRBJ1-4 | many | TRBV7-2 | CASTYSTNEKLFF | TGTGCCAGCACCTATTCAACTAATGAAAAACTGTTTTTT
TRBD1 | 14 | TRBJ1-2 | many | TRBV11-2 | CASSLRQGNYGYTF | TGTGCCAGCAGCTTACGACAGGGCAACTATGGCTACACCTTC
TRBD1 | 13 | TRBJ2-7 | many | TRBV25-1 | CASRGQGGYEQYF | TGTGCCAGCAGAGGACAGGGTGGGTACGAGCAGTACTTC
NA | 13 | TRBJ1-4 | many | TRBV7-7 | CASSETAGGRLFF | TGTGCTAGCAGCGAAACCGCGGGAGGGAGGCTGTTTTTT
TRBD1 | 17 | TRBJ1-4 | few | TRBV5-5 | CASSLFETGGEEEKLFF | TGTGCCAGCAGTTTATTTGAAACAGGGGGCGAGGAAGAAAAACTGTTTTTT
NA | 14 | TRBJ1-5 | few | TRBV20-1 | CSASSEYYNQPQHF | TGCAGTGCTAGTTCAGAGTACTACAATCAGCCCCAGCATTTT
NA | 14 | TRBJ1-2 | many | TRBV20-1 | CSATPSRLNYGYTF | TGCAGTGCTACACCCAGCCGGCTTAACTATGGCTACACCTTC
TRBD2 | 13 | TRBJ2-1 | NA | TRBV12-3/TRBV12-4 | CASSLGTSNEQFF | TGTGCCAGCAGTTTAGGGACTAGCAATGAGCAGTTCTTC
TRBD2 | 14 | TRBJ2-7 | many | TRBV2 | CASSEVAGRSEQYF | TGTGCCAGCAGTGAAGTAGCGGGACGATCCGAGCAGTACTTC
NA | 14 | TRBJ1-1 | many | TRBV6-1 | CASSEARQGSEAFF | TGTGCCAGCAGTGAAGCAAGGCAGGGGTCTGAAGCTTTCTTT
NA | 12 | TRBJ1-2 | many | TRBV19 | CASSFRDGGYTF | TGTGCCAGTAGCTTCCGGGACGGTGGCTACACCTTC
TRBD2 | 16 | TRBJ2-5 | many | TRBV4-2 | CASSQGRLAGTETQYF | TGTGCCAGCAGCCAAGGACGCCTAGCGGGGACAGAGACCCAGTACTTC
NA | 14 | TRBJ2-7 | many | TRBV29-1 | CSVETGTSLYEQYF | TGCAGCGTGGAAACCGGGACATCCCTATACGAGCAGTACTTC
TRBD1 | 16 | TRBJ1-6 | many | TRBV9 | CASSRTGVVGNSPLHF | TGTGCCAGCAGTCGAACAGGGGTGGTGGGGAATTCACCCCTCCACTTT
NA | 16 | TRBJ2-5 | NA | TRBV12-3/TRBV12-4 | CATSDSGLLAMETQCF | TGTGCCACCAGTGATTCGGGCCTACTAGCTATGGAGACCCAGTGCTTC
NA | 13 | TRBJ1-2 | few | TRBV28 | CASRINRLNGYTF | TGTGCCAGCAGGATAAACAGGCTTAATGGCTACACCTTC
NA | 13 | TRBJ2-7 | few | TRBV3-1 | CASSLWTGNEQYF | TGTGCCAGCAGCCTCTGGACTGGAAACGAGCAGTACTTC
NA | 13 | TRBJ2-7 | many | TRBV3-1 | CASSQVSSYEQYF | TGTGCCAGCAGCCAAGTAAGTTCCTACGAGCAGTACTTC
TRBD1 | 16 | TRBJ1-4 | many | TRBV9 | CASSDPDRDGGEKLFF | TGTGCCAGCAGCGACCCCGACAGGGACGGTGGTGAAAAACTGTTTTTT
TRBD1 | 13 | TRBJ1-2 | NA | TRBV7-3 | CASSLATGVGYTF | TGTGCCAGCAGCTTGGCCACAGGGGTCGGCTACACCTTC
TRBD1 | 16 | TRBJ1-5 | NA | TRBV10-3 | CAISIQGGISNQPQHF | TGTGCCATCAGTATACAGGGGGGCATTAGCAATCAGCCCCAGCATTTT
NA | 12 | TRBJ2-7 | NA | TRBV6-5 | CASSLDPSEQYF | TGTGCCAGCAGTTTAGACCCTTCCGAGCAGTACTTC
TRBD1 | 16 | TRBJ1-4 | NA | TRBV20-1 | CSAGTGTARGREKLFF | TGCAGTGCTGGAACCGGGACAGCACGGGGGCGGGAAAAACTGTTTTTT